Listed below are T cell receptor beta chains from one sample, sequenced in a study of metastatic and nonmetastatic thyroid tumors. MiXCR reprocessed the PCR reads for TCRdb. Of some 64,000 clones detected, 4% to 5% appear once; the ten largest clones hold around 24%. Input material: blood. Source of these receptors: a female donor with papillary thyroid cancer or a benign thyroid nodule (not recorded which). Some clones in this sample may be carry-over from other donors' samples. CDR3s include the opening cysteine and the closing phenylalanine or tryptophan. The D gene is left open where the match is weak. For some rows the clone size is stated as once, few or many, or as a class when expanded; others skip it.

D,J,size,V,CDR3,DNA
-,TRBJ2-7,-,TRBV28,CASSRGRSSYEQYF,TGTGCCAGCAGCCGTGGGAGGAGCTCCTACGAGCAGTACTTC
-,TRBJ2-7,-,TRBV6-1,CASSEAETYEQYF,TGTGCCAGCAGTGAAGCTGAGACCTACGAGCAGTACTTC
-,TRBJ2-4,-,TRBV20-1,CSAKPTGAKNIQYF,TGCAGTGCCAAACCGACAGGAGCCAAAAACATTCAGTACTTC
-,TRBJ1-1,many,TRBV3-1,CASSQPMTATEAFF,TGTGCCAGCAGCCAACCTATGACGGCCACTGAAGCTTTCTTT
TRBD2,TRBJ2-2,many,TRBV3-1,CASSRARTSGVNGELFF,TGTGCCAGCAGCCGTGCTCGGACTAGCGGGGTTAACGGGGAGCTGTTTTTT
-,TRBJ2-5,many,TRBV29-1,CSVFRGETQYF,TGCAGCGTTTTCAGGGGAGAGACCCAGTACTTC
TRBD2,TRBJ2-1,few,TRBV12-3/TRBV12-4,CASSFGTSGVNNEQFF,TGTGCCAGCAGTTTCGGTACTAGCGGGGTTAACAATGAGCAGTTCTTC
-,TRBJ2-1,-,TRBV20-1,CSARGRVGLRARYSEQFF,TGCAGTGCTAGAGGCAGAGTGGGGTTGCGGGCGAGATACAGTGAGCAGTTCTTC
-,TRBJ2-7,few,TRBV29-1,CSVEVGTYEQYF,TGCAGCGTTGAAGTAGGGACCTACGAGCAGTACTTC
TRBD2,TRBJ2-1,many,TRBV2,CASTGEGNEQFF,TGTGCCAGCACGGGGGAGGGCAATGAGCAGTTCTTC
TRBD1,TRBJ1-5,many,TRBV24-1,CATSDPDRVGPQHF,TGTGCCACCAGTGATCCGGACAGGGTGGGGCCCCAGCATTTT
TRBD2,TRBJ2-4,-,TRBV7-8,CASSLYSTKPGGIQYF,TGTGCCAGCAGCTTGTACAGCACAAAACCGGGGGGCATTCAGTACTTC
TRBD1,TRBJ2-1,few,TRBV19,CASRRGNRGLDNEQFF,TGTGCCAGTAGGAGGGGAAACAGGGGGCTGGACAATGAGCAGTTCTTC
-,TRBJ1-5,few,TRBV15,CATSRGINGGQPQHF,TGTGCCACCAGCAGAGGCATTAACGGTGGCCAGCCCCAGCATTTT
-,TRBJ2-2,many,TRBV2,CASRGRANTGELFF,TGTGCCAGCAGGGGGCGGGCAAACACCGGGGAGCTGTTTTTT
TRBD1,TRBJ2-5,-,TRBV18,CASSPGTVRETQYF,TGTGCCAGCTCACCCGGGACAGTCAGAGAGACCCAGTACTTC
-,TRBJ2-2,many,TRBV7-9,CASKLTNTGELFF,TGTGCCAGCAAGCTTACGAACACCGGGGAGCTGTTTTTT
TRBD1,TRBJ1-2,few,TRBV12-3/TRBV12-4,CASSLGTGSGYTF,TGTGCCAGCAGTTTGGGGACAGGGAGTGGCTACACCTTC
-,TRBJ1-1,many,TRBV6-5,CASSYSDPGQGWTEAFF,TGTGCCAGCAGTTACTCCGATCCGGGGCAGGGTTGGACTGAAGCTTTCTTT
TRBD1,TRBJ2-1,few,TRBV19,CASSILGQGRHNEQFF,TGTGCCAGTAGTATCCTAGGACAGGGGCGACACAATGAGCAGTTCTTC
-,TRBJ1-1,-,TRBV6-1,CASSHRWVNMNTEAFF,TGTGCCAGCAGTCACCGGTGGGTTAACATGAACACTGAAGCTTTCTTT
-,TRBJ1-5,many,TRBV18,CASSPDRGDQPQHF,TGTGCCAGCTCACCGGATAGGGGCGATCAGCCCCAGCATTTT
TRBD2,TRBJ2-1,many,TRBV11-1,CASSPRLAGDEQFF,TGTGCCAGCAGCCCCCGACTAGCGGGAGATGAGCAGTTCTTC
-,TRBJ1-2,many,TRBV19,CASSMGAGYGYTF,TGTGCCAGTAGTATGGGGGCAGGCTATGGCTACACCTTC
-,TRBJ2-5,many,TRBV20-1,CSAPNGVTETQYF,TGCAGTGCCCCAAACGGGGTAACAGAGACCCAGTACTTC
-,TRBJ2-6,many,TRBV12-3/TRBV12-4,CASSPRRGQTTGANVLTF,TGTGCCAGCAGTCCCCGGAGGGGACAGACCACTGGGGCCAACGTCCTGACTTTC
-,TRBJ1-6,many,TRBV4-1,CASSQDIQGNSPLHF,TGCGCCAGCAGCCAAGATATACAGGGAAATTCACCCCTCCACTTT
-,TRBJ2-2,many,TRBV2,CASSPSRRQGTGELFF,TGTGCCAGCAGTCCCAGTAGGCGTCAGGGGACCGGGGAGCTGTTTTTT
TRBD1,TRBJ1-4,many,TRBV6-1,CATRQGTVTNEKLFF,TGTGCCACAAGACAGGGGACCGTAACTAATGAAAAACTGTTTTTT
TRBD2,TRBJ2-3,many,TRBV7-3,CASSIAGADTQYF,TGTGCCAGCAGCATAGCGGGAGCAGATACGCAGTATTTT
-,TRBJ1-3,many,TRBV15,CATSRVMGNTIYF,TGTGCCACCAGCAGAGTTATGGGAAACACCATATATTTT
TRBD2,TRBJ2-2,many,TRBV11-2,CASSRSGLAGNTGELFF,TGTGCCAGCAGCAGATCGGGACTAGCGGGCAACACCGGGGAGCTGTTTTTT
TRBD2,TRBJ2-2,-,TRBV28,CASGAGVTCELFF,TGTGCCAGCGGCGCGGGAGTTACCTGTGAGCTGTTTTTT
TRBD1,TRBJ2-7,many,TRBV24-1,CATSDFRDRPGFLYEQYF,TGTGCCACCAGTGATTTCCGGGACAGGCCCGGTTTCCTCTACGAGCAGTACTTC
TRBD1,TRBJ1-5,few,TRBV28,CAISLRPWRGLLSQPQHF,TGTGCCATCAGTTTACGGCCCTGGAGGGGGCTTCTAAGTCAGCCCCAGCATTTT
TRBD2,TRBJ2-1,many,TRBV28,CASSPEPISSGREYNEQLF,TGTGCCAGCAGCCCCGAGCCGATATCTAGCGGGAGGGAGTACAATGAGCAGCTCTTC
TRBD2,TRBJ2-7,many,TRBV28,CASSLEGGLSYEQYF,TGTGCCAGCAGTTTGGAGGGAGGGCTTTCCTACGAGCAGTACTTC
-,TRBJ2-7,many,TRBV19,CASSIVGSGADSSYEQYF,TGTGCCAGTAGTATCGTAGGGTCAGGGGCCGACTCAAGCTACGAGCAGTACTTC
-,TRBJ1-6,many,TRBV7-9,CASSRGGGTYNSPLHF,TGTGCCAGCAGCCGTGGCGGGGGGACCTATAATTCACCCCTCCACTTT
TRBD2,TRBJ2-5,many,TRBV5-1,CASSRRTSGTQVMSGAETQYF,TGCGCCAGCAGTCGGCGGACTAGCGGGACCCAAGTAATGTCGGGAGCAGAGACCCAGTACTTC
-,TRBJ1-5,many,TRBV5-6,CASSVNNQPQHF,TGTGCCAGCAGCGTAAACAATCAGCCCCAGCATTTT
TRBD1,TRBJ2-2,-,TRBV20-1,CSARADRRNTGELFF,TGCAGTGCTAGGGCGGACAGGAGAAACACCGGGGAGCTGTTTTTT
TRBD1,TRBJ2-7,many,TRBV12-3/TRBV12-4,CASRRGQGASSYEQYF,TGTGCCAGCAGGCGTGGACAGGGGGCGAGCTCCTACGAGCAGTACTTC
-,TRBJ1-5,many,TRBV18,CASSPSAAPDQPQHF,TGTGCCAGCTCACCATCCGCAGCCCCCGATCAGCCCCAGCATTTT
-,TRBJ1-5,many,TRBV28,CASSLGRGWVQPQHF,TGTGCCAGCAGTTTAGGCAGGGGTTGGGTTCAGCCCCAGCATTTT
-,TRBJ1-1,few,TRBV28,CASSLSLGGMNTEAFF,TGTGCCAGCAGTTTATCCCTTGGCGGTATGAACACTGAAGCTTTCTTT
-,TRBJ1-5,-,TRBV6-2/TRBV6-3,CASRGEVGSCEPQHF,TGTGCCAGCAGGGGGGAGGTTGGGTCATGCGAGCCCCAGCATTTT
-,TRBJ2-1,many,TRBV6-2/TRBV6-3,CASSSDSYNEQFF,TGTGCCAGCAGTTCTGACTCCTACAATGAGCAGTTCTTC
TRBD2,TRBJ2-7,many,TRBV6-1,CASIGSGIGEQYF,TGTGCCAGCATCGGTAGCGGGATAGGGGAGCAGTACTTC